Listed here are 5 T cell receptor beta chains from one sample, sequenced in a study of beta chain features in type 1 diabetes. What was sequenced were expressed TCRB transcripts, since all of the isolated RNA had been reverse transcribed. The data were produced by immunoSEQ multiplex PCR, yet TCRdb's version contains in-frame clones alone and is incomplete. The sample contains under 400,000 clones, around 13% of which appear only once. The specimen was naive CD4+ T cells from blood. These receptors all stem from a man aged 18 to 30 in good health.

This clone came up a few times. V and J are TRBV4-2 and TRBJ1-3, with D tentatively TRBD1 (5 bases). V was cut by 0 bases and J by 7 bases, with 16 bases left in between. The CDR3 extends over 16 amino acids. Germline CDR1 LGHNA, CDR2 YNFKEQ. The CDR3 spells CASSQDKAGESNTIYF. CDR3 DNA: TGTGCCAGCAGCCAAGATAAGGCGGGGGAGTCCAACACCATATATTTT.

This chain connects TRBV6-5 to TRBJ1-1; D is undetermined. Deletions cut 3 bases from V and 7 bases from J, with 12 bases between. The CDR3 is 13 residues long. The germline V gene encodes CDR1 MNHEY and CDR2 SVGAGI. CDR3 sequence: CASSYSGFSEAFF. The CDR3 DNA reads as TGTGCCAGCAGTTATTCGGGGTTTAGTGAAGCTTTCTTT.

This clone was seen a few times. The V gene is TRBV9, the J gene TRBJ1-1, with TRBD1 identical over 9 bases. Germline CDR1 SGDLS, CDR2 YYNGEE. V lost 4 bases to trimming and J lost 3 bases; unmatched junction nucleotides: 10. The CDR3 is 16 residues long. CDR3 sequence: CASSTRDRVSYTEAFF. The CDR3 DNA reads TGTGCCAGCAGCACCCGGGACAGGGTTTCGTACACTGAAGCTTTCTTT.

This clone was picked up a small number of times. This chain uses TRBV5-1 with TRBJ2-2, with D maybe TRBD2 (5 bases). The CDR3 has 15 amino acids. V lost 4 bases to trimming and J lost 3 bases, with 13 bases between them. The germline gives CDR1 SGHRS, CDR2 YFSETQ. CDR3 in amino acids: CASSPRTSYTGELFF. CDR3 sequence (DNA): TGCGCCAGCAGCCCTAGGACTTCCTACACCGGGGAGCTGTTTTTT.

This clone was picked up a small number of times. The rearrangement joins TRBV30 to TRBJ1-2; the match to TRBD1 covers 7 bases. Trimming took 3 bases from V and 3 from J; bases not matched to a gene: 4. The CDR3 spans 13 residues. CDR1 and CDR2 from the germline V gene are GTSNPN and SVGIG (reference sequence). The DNA for the CDR3 is TGTGCCTGGAGCCAAGACAGGGACTATGGCTACACCTTC. The encoded protein is CAWSQDRDYGYTF.